Given below is one TCR beta chain in context. Exposed participants came across a COVID-19 case within 2 weeks before study entry. This sample is drawn from a study of blood T cell repertoires in COVID-19. Study overall: PBMCs, B-cell-depleted T cells, or T cells provided the cDNA or gDNA that made up the material.

The V end was cut by 3 bases, the J end by 2 bases, with 9 bases between. Germline CDR1 reads SGHAT; CDR2 reads FQNNGV. CDR3 size: 14 residues. Profiling relied on immunoSEQ multiplex PCR, and the TCRdb table lists in-frame clones only, not all of them. Altogether about 280,000 clones are present, approximately 82% being singletons, with the ten largest covering about 5%. The specimen sequenced was PBMCs or T cells enriched from blood (not recorded which). This receptor was identified in a man aged 35-49 years who had been exposed to COVID-19. The chain couples TRBV11-2 to TRBJ2-3; tentatively, D is TRBD1 (6 bases). CDR3 coding DNA: TGTGCCAGCAGCTTTAGGGGGATCACAGATACGCAGTATTTT. Amino acid sequence: CASSFRGITDTQYF.